The T cell receptor (beta chain) under discussion was sequenced for a study of identical twins. Findings and limits, study-wide: Within beta out-of-frame sequences, the excess sharing observed between twins was weaker.

There are many counts of this clonotype. Antigen unknown. Germline CDR1 reads MDHEN; CDR2 reads SYDVKM. J lost 0 bases, V lost 6 bases, and 8 bases had no gene match. The CDR3 extends over 15 amino acids. One entry per CDR3 protein, called by TCRdb with MiXCR from the 5' RACE reads. The sample carries about 240,000 distinct CDR3 sequences, roughly a tenth recorded once. V is TRBV28 and J is TRBJ2-7; 7 bases line up with TRBD1. Material for sequencing was memory T cells sorted from blood. The receptor's source is a man in his forties or fifties in good health. The CDR3 loop is CASRNRAGGSYEQYF. The CDR3 DNA reads TGTGCCAGCAGGAACCGGGCAGGGGGCTCCTACGAGCAGTACTTC.